Following are 28 T cell receptor beta chains from one sample sequenced in a study of control samples from healthy donors and cancer patients. Clones were read by immunoSEQ multiplex PCR, and TCRdb kept only the in-frame ones, dropping some. The table shows about 94,000 clones, with about nine tenths occurring only once. Sequencing was performed on blood. Receptors were obtained from a woman between 18 and 29 years old in good health.

This clone was recorded once. This rearrangement joins TRBV5-6 to TRBJ2-1, with D hard to call. There are 13 residues in the CDR3. Trimming took 4 bases from V and 7 from J, leaving 12 bases between them. CDR1 and CDR2 (germline): SGHDT, YYEEEE. The CDR3 nucleotides read TGTGCCAGCAGCCTGGTCCCCGTTAATGAGCAGTTCTTC. This translates into CASSLVPVNEQFF.

The gene calls are TRBV5-1 and TRBJ2-1; 9 nucleotides line up with TRBD2. V trimming: 1 base; J trimming: 4 bases; junction bases outside the gene matches: 6. Germline-derived CDR1 and CDR2 are SGHRS and YFSETQ. The CDR3 extends over 16 amino acids. The CDR3 spells CASSLQLAGSYNEQFF. The CDR3 DNA is TGCGCCAGCAGCTTGCAGCTAGCGGGGTCTTACAATGAGCAGTTCTTC.

This chain uses TRBV9 with TRBJ1-1; 8 positions match TRBD1. This CDR3 has 16 amino acids. Losses at the gene ends were 0 bases for V and 5 bases for J; bases not matched to a gene: 9. Looked up from germline, CDR1 is SGDLS and CDR2 is YYNGEE. CDR3 protein: CASSVGAGGLGTEAFF. The CDR3 DNA is TGTGCCAGCAGCGTAGGGGCAGGGGGCTTGGGGACTGAAGCTTTCTTT.

The V call is TRBV2, the J call TRBJ1-2, with D hard to call. The CDR3 totals 13 residues. From germline, CDR1 is SNHLY and CDR2 FYNNEI. The V and J ends lost 2 bases and 7 bases respectively, with 11 bases between them. The CDR3 nucleotides are TGTGCCAGCAGTGAATATCGCGAAGGTGGCTACACCTTC. As protein: CASSEYREGGYTF. Drawing the rest from reference TRBV2 and TRBJ1-2, the complete variable domain is EPEVTQTPSHQVTQMGQEVILRCVPISNHLYFYWYRQILGQKVEFLVSFYNNEISEKSEIFDDQFSVERPDGSNFTLKIRSTKLEDSAMYFCASSEYREGGYTFGSGTRLTVV.

This clone was seen once. The genes are TRBV9 and TRBJ1-4, with D hard to call. The germline V gene encodes CDR1 SGDLS and CDR2 YYNGEE. V lost 0 bases to trimming and J lost 4 bases, with 10 bases between them. The CDR3 extends over 15 amino acids. The CDR3 loop is CASSVVEGFNEKLFF. Here the CDR3 DNA reads TGTGCCAGCAGCGTAGTTGAAGGTTTTAATGAAAAACTGTTTTTT.

This chain connects TRBV5-1 to TRBJ1-5; 9 bases are shared with TRBD1. CDR3 length equals 15 residues. CDR1 and CDR2 from the germline V gene are SGHRS and YFSETQ. The junction had 6 bases not matched to a gene; V was cut back by 7 bases and J by 1 base. The CDR3 DNA is TGCGCCAGCCGATCCGGGACAGGGAGCAATCAGCCCCAGCATTTT. Its protein is CASRSGTGSNQPQHF.

The genes are TRBV29-1 and TRBJ1-1; 7 positions agree with TRBD1. The CDR3 is 16 amino acids. J lost 1 base, V lost 6 bases, and 14 bases had no gene match. CDR1 SQVTM and CDR2 ANQGSEA come from the germline V gene. CDR3 DNA: TGCAGCGTCGCACCGACAGGGTTAAAAGAGAACACTGAAGCTTTCTTT. Its protein product is CSVAPTGLKENTEAFF.

In this sample, this clone turned up once. The V and J genes are TRBV3-1 (or the pseudogene TRBV3-2) and TRBJ1-1; D unresolved. The germline V gene has CDR1 LGHDT and CDR2 YNNKEL (reference sequence). Trimming stripped 0 bases from V and 7 bases from J, with 12 bases between. There are 14 residues in the CDR3. This CDR3 reads CASSQDLLIIEAFF. The CDR3 DNA reads TGTGCCAGCAGCCAAGATCTTTTGATAATTGAAGCTTTCTTT.

The V and J genes are TRBV2 and TRBJ1-1; D uncertain. Deletions cut 4 bases from V and 0 bases from J, with 6 bases between. CDR3 size: 13 residues. Germline CDR1 and CDR2: SNHLY and FYNNEI. CDR3 sequence: CASSVGMNTEAFF. CDR3 DNA sequence: TGTGCCAGCAGTGTTGGAATGAACACTGAAGCTTTCTTT. The whole variable domain, filled in from reference TRBV2 and TRBJ1-1, reads EPEVTQTPSHQVTQMGQEVILRCVPISNHLYFYWYRQILGQKVEFLVSFYNNEISEKSEIFDDQFSVERPDGSNFTLKIRSTKLEDSAMYFCASSVGMNTEAFFGQGTRLTVV.

The rearrangement uses TRBV6-4 and TRBJ1-1; D uncertain. Germline V gives CDR1 MRHNA, CDR2 SNTAGT. This CDR3 has 14 amino acids. V was trimmed by 0 bases and J by 0 bases, leaving 5 bases between them. Here the CDR3 reads CASSDSSLNTEAFF. CDR3 nucleotide sequence: TGTGCCAGCAGTGACTCGAGTTTGAACACTGAAGCTTTCTTT.

The table lists this clone with a few counts. The V gene is TRBV6-6, the J gene TRBJ1-2; possibly TRBD1 for D (6 bases). The V end lost 4 bases, the J end lost 4 bases, and 10 bases lay between the germline ends. The CDR3 totals 13 residues. Germline-derived CDR1 and CDR2 are MNHNY and SVGAGI (reference sequence). The CDR3 DNA sequence: TGTGCCAGCAGTTCCCAGACAGGCTATGGCTACACCTTC. Translation gives CASSSQTGYGYTF.

The chain is built from TRBV4-1 and TRBJ1-4; TRBD1 is a possible D gene (5 bases). V was clipped by 1 base and J by 8 bases, with 20 bases between them. Germline V gene data show CDR1 as MGHRA and CDR2 as YSYEKL. There are 17 residues in the CDR3. CDR3 region: CASSQGGLGEGYEKLFF. The DNA of the CDR3 is TGCGCCAGCAGCCAAGGGGGATTGGGGGAGGGTTACGAAAAACTGTTTTTT.

V usage is TRBV7-6 and J usage is TRBJ1-1; unclear D gene. Germline loops: CDR1 SGHVS, CDR2 FNYEAQ. Between the trimmed V and J ends, which lost 6 bases and 7 bases, there was a span of 12 bases. The CDR3 runs 12 residues. The CDR3 here is CASRGPTGEAFF. CDR3 bases: TGTGCCAGCAGGGGCCCCACGGGTGAAGCTTTCTTT.

This clone was counted a few times. The chain couples TRBV5-1 to TRBJ2-5, with D uncertain. Per the germline V gene, CDR1 is SGHRS and CDR2 is YFSETQ. This CDR3 is 13 amino acids long. Trimming stripped 0 bases from V and 1 base from J, with 4 bases between. The CDR3 DNA sequence: TGCGCCAGCAGCTTGGGGGTCCAAGAGACCCAGTACTTC. Translating it yields CASSLGVQETQYF.

J is TRBJ1-1 and V is TRBV3-1 (or the pseudogene TRBV3-2); TRBD1 is a possible D gene (6 bases). The CDR3 is 14 amino acids. CDR1 and CDR2 from the germline V gene are LGHDT and YNNKEL (reference sequence). The V end was cut by 8 bases, the J end by 1 base, with 14 bases between. DNA of the CDR3: TGTGCCAGCGCCACGCGGGGGGCGAACACTGAAGCTTTCTTT. It yields the protein CASATRGANTEAFF.

V gene TRBV11-3 combines with J gene TRBJ2-3, with a tentative D call TRBD1 (5 bases). With 5 bases removed from V and 6 bases from J, the gap between germline ends came to 18 bases. CDR1 is SGHNT, CDR2 YENEEA, per germline. The CDR3 totals 15 residues. CDR3 in amino acids: CASSPGRLGADTQYF. The CDR3 bases are TGTGCCAGCAGCCCCGGACGGCTTGGGGCGGATACGCAGTATTTT.

This chain joins TRBV24-1 and TRBJ2-1; TRBD2 matches 11 bases. CDR3 length equals 16 residues. Germline V gene sequence: CDR1 KGHDR, CDR2 SFDVKD. The V gene end was trimmed by 4 bases and the J gene end by 2 bases; junction bases not matched to a gene: 3. The CDR3 nucleotides are TGTGCCACCAGTGACTCACTAGCGGGGGCCTACAATGAGCAGTTCTTC. Protein: CATSDSLAGAYNEQFF.

The V and J genes are TRBV5-1 and TRBJ1-1; D gene unclear. Trimming took 4 bases from V and 4 from J, leaving 14 bases between them. Germline CDR1 SGHRS, CDR2 YFSETQ. CDR3 length: 14 residues. CDR3 amino acids: CASSSRGRPTEAFF. The CDR3 nucleotides read TGCGCCAGCAGCAGTAGAGGGCGCCCCACTGAAGCTTTCTTT.

Only a few counts were recorded for this clone. CDR3 amino acids: CASSERQITDTQYF. In nucleotides, the CDR3 is TGTGCCAGCAGCGAACGACAGATCACAGATACGCAGTATTTT. This chain joins TRBV7-9 and TRBJ2-3; tentative D call: TRBD1 (5 bases). The germline V gene has CDR1 SEHNR and CDR2 FQNEAQ (reference sequence). Deletions cut 5 bases from V and 2 bases from J, with 11 bases between. CDR3 length equals 14 residues.

The chain combines TRBV27 with TRBJ2-7; TRBD1 matches at 10 bases. CDR3 length: 16 amino acids. V dropped 5 bases and J dropped 3; count of bases not matched to a gene: 10. The germline gives CDR1 MNHEY, CDR2 SMNVEV (reference sequence). CDR3 nucleotides: TGTGCCAGCAGTCAGGGACAGGGGTTGTTCGACTACGAGCAGTACTTC. It specifies CASSQGQGLFDYEQYF.

In its sample, this clone was seen once. The chain carries TRBV18 and TRBJ2-5; the match to TRBD1 covers 9 bases. Per germline, CDR1 KGHSH and CDR2 LQKENI. V shed 0 bases and J 7 bases; nucleotides not matched to a gene: 15. The length of the CDR3 is 18 residues. The CDR3 region is CASSPPIARDRELVTQYF. In DNA form, the CDR3 reads TGTGCCAGCTCACCACCGATAGCTCGGGACAGGGAGTTGGTGACCCAGTACTTC. The variable domain in full, with the rest retrieved from reference TRBV18 and TRBJ2-5, is NAGVMQNPRHLVRRRGQEARLRCSPMKGHSHVYWYRQLPEEGLKFMVYLQKENIIDESGMPKERFSAEFPKEGPSILRIQQVVRGDSAAYFCASSPPIARDRELVTQYFGPGTRLLVL.

This chain joins TRBV24-1 and TRBJ1-1, with 7 bases matching TRBD1. Trimming removed 8 bases from V and 5 bases from J; junction bases left unmatched: 7. The germline gives CDR1 KGHDR, CDR2 SFDVKD. The CDR3 extends over 13 amino acids. The CDR3 coding sequence is TGTGCCACCACCAAGGGGGCGGGTACTGAAGCTTTCTTT. Translation gives CATTKGAGTEAFF.

As DNA, the CDR3 is TGTGCCAGTAGTATAGGGGCGGGGTCAGTACTCCTGAGGAATGAGCAGTTCTTC. This encodes CASSIGAGSVLLRNEQFF. This sequence joins TRBV19 and TRBJ2-1; maybe TRBD2 (6 bases). V was clipped by 1 base and J by 7 bases, with 23 bases between them. The CDR3 spans 18 residues. The germline V gene has CDR1 LNHDA and CDR2 SQIVND (reference sequence).

V usage is TRBV25-1 and J usage is TRBJ2-1, with D perhaps matching TRBD1 or TRBD2 (5 bases each). CDR1 is MGHDK, CDR2 SYGVNS, per germline. The germline V and J ends were trimmed by 4 bases and 6 bases, with 22 bases remaining between them. CDR3 size: 17 residues. The CDR3 sequence is CASSASTGTRRGNEQFF. DNA for the CDR3: TGTGCCAGCAGTGCGTCCACCGGGACCCGAAGAGGCAATGAGCAGTTCTTC.

This chain links TRBV19 with TRBJ1-1; D gene uncertain. The V end lost 4 bases, the J end lost 6 bases, and 15 bases lay between the germline ends. The CDR3 runs to 14 residues. Germline CDR1 LNHDA, CDR2 SQIVND (reference sequence). For the CDR3, the DNA is TGTGCCAGTAGTACTTTGTGGGTAAATGCTGAAGCTTTCTTT. Its translation is CASSTLWVNAEAFF.

The rearrangement uses TRBV7-2 and TRBJ1-2, with a weak D call TRBD1 (5 bases). This CDR3 is built from 14 residues. The V end lost 4 bases, the J end lost 4 bases, and 13 bases lay between the germline ends. The germline V gene has CDR1 SGHTA and CDR2 FQGNSA. The CDR3 sequence is CASSSGRQIYGYTF. The CDR3 DNA follows: TGTGCCAGCAGCTCGGGCCGACAGATCTATGGCTACACCTTC.

In DNA form, the CDR3 reads TGTGCCAGCAGCCAAGTCGGGGCCTTCAACACCGGGGAGCTGTTTTTT. Translation: CASSQVGAFNTGELFF. This rearrangement joins TRBV7-9 to TRBJ2-2; either TRBD1 or TRBD2 may fit D (5 bases each). From germline, CDR1 is SEHNR and CDR2 FQNEAQ (reference sequence). This CDR3 has 16 amino acids. V gave up 5 bases and J gave up 2 bases, with 15 bases separating them.

V gene TRBV7-6 combines with J gene TRBJ2-2, with D perhaps matching TRBD1 or TRBD2 (5 bases each). The CDR3 covers 16 residues. Germline V CDR1 and CDR2: SGHVS, FNYEAQ. V was pared by 4 bases and J by 1 base, with 13 bases between. CDR3 amino acids: CASSSQVGRNTGELFF. The CDR3 bases are TGTGCCAGCAGCTCACAGGTGGGACGGAACACCGGGGAGCTGTTTTTT.